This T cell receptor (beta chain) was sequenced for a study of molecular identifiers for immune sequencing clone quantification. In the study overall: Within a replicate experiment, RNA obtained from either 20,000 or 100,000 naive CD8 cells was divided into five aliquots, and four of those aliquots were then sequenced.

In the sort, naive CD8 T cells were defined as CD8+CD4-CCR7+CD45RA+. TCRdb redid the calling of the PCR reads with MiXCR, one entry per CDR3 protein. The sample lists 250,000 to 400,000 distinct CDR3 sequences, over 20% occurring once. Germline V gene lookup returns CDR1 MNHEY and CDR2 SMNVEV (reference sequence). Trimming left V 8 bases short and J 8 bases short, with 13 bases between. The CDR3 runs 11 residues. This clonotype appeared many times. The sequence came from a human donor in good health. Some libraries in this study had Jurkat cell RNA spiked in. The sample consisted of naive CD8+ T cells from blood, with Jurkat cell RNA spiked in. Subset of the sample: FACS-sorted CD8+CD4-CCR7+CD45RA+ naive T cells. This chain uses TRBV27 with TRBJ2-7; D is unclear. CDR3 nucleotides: TGTGCCAGCGGCACCATCGGTCAGCAGTACTTC. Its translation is CASGTIGQQYF.